A selection of T cell receptor beta chains follows, all from one sample in a study of T cells in narcolepsy. TCRdb's table, derived via immunoSEQ multiplex PCR, lists solely in-frame clones and lacks some. The sample lists 25,000 to 30,000 clones, around 79% seen once, with 6.6% in the top ten. Input material: memory (CD45RA-) CD4+ T cells from blood. The receptors stem from a human donor in good health. Both conserved end residues are part of each CDR3. A D gene is named only where the DNA matches it firmly. Clone size is stated in some rows and not others, as once, few, many or a class when expanded.

>-|TRBJ2-1|-|TRBV2
TGTGCCAGCACTAACCCGGGACTTCTGGAGGAGGAGAATGAGCAGTTCTTC
CASTNPGLLEEENEQFF
>-|TRBJ1-6|-|TRBV10-3
TGTGCCATCAGTGTCCAGGAGGCTAACTCACCCCTCCACTTT
CAISVQEANSPLHF
>TRBD1|TRBJ1-5|-|TRBV28
TGTGCCAGCAGACCCGGGACAGCTAATCAGCCCCAGCATTTT
CASRPGTANQPQHF
>TRBD1|TRBJ1-5|-|TRBV6-5
TGTGCCAGCCGGGCGGGAGGGGGCCAGGGACAGCCCCAGCATTTT
CASRAGGGQGQPQHF
>-|TRBJ2-3|-|TRBV27
TGTGCCAGCAGTTTGGACCGGGCCAGCACAGATACGCAGTATTTT
CASSLDRASTDTQYF
>-|TRBJ2-3|-|TRBV15
TGTGCCACCAGCAGGTTCACCGGGACTGGCACAGATACGCAGTATTTT
CATSRFTGTGTDTQYF
>-|TRBJ1-1|-|TRBV5-5
TGTGCCAGCAGCTTGGCCTGGGCCACTGAAGCTTTCTTT
CASSLAWATEAFF
>-|TRBJ2-2|few|TRBV2
TGTGCCAGCCTTGACAGGGAGGACACCGGGGAGCTGTTTTTT
CASLDREDTGELFF
>-|TRBJ2-1|few|TRBV29-1
TGCAGCGGGGGGGAGAGGCGGAGCTCGTCCTACAATGAGCAGTTCTTC
CSGGERRSSSYNEQFF
>TRBD2|TRBJ2-7|-|TRBV6-6
TGTGCCAGCAGACTAGCGGGACAAGCCTCCTCAGTAGGATGGGACTTC
CASRLAGQASSVGWDF
>-|TRBJ2-2|-|TRBV6-1
TGTGCCAGCAGTGAAGTGAGCGGCCTGAACACCGGGGAGCTGTTTTTT
CASSEVSGLNTGELFF
>-|TRBJ2-3|-|TRBV11-2
TGTGCCAGCAGCTTCGGGGAGTTGACAGATACGCAGTATTTT
CASSFGELTDTQYF
>-|TRBJ1-2|few|TRBV2
TGTGCCAGCGTCATCGGTGGGCAGGGTGCCGCTCGCCAACACTTC
CASVIGGQGAARQHF
>-|TRBJ2-5|-|TRBV5-1
TGCGCCAGCAGCTTTTACGGGAGCCAGGAGACCCAGTACTTC
CASSFYGSQETQYF
>-|TRBJ2-5|few|TRBV2
TGTGCCAGCAGTGAAGCTAATCAGGGCTTGGAGACCCAGTACTTC
CASSEANQGLETQYF
>-|TRBJ1-2|-|TRBV19
TGTGCCAGTAGTATGGGGGGTGCGAACTATGGCTACACCTTC
CASSMGGANYGYTF
>-|TRBJ1-4|few|TRBV4-2
TGTGCCAGCAGCCAGGCTGGAGGGACTGGAAAACTGTTTTTT
CASSQAGGTGKLFF
>-|TRBJ2-2|-|TRBV6-1
TGTGCCAGCAGTTCCCCGAGCGCAGGGGACGGGGAGCTGTTTTTT
CASSSPSAGDGELFF
>-|TRBJ2-2|-|TRBV27
TGTGCCAGCAGTTTAACTCTGCTCGCGAACACCGGGGAGCTGTTTTTT
CASSLTLLANTGELFF
>-|TRBJ1-1|-|TRBV28
TGTGCCACAAACAGGGTTAACACTGAAGCTTTCTTT
CATNRVNTEAFF
>TRBD1|TRBJ2-7|-|TRBV30
TGTGCCTGGAGTGTACCCGGGACAGGGGGGGCCTACGAGCAGTACTTC
CAWSVPGTGGAYEQYF
>TRBD1|TRBJ2-7|once|TRBV28
TGTGCCAGCAGTTTAACGGGACAGCCAGCCTACGAGCAGTACTTC
CASSLTGQPAYEQYF
>-|TRBJ2-1|-|TRBV7-3
TGTGCCAGCAGCTTAAGTCCGGGAGTAAGTGAAGGGCAGTTCTTC
CASSLSPGVSEGQFF
>-|TRBJ1-2|-|TRBV7-2
TGTGCCAGCAGCTTATCTTCGTTCTCGACGGATGGCTACACCTTC
CASSLSSFSTDGYTF
>-|TRBJ1-3|-|TRBV19
TGTGCCAGTAGTATTCCCAGCTCTGGAAACACCATATATTTT
CASSIPSSGNTIYF
>-|TRBJ1-6|-|TRBV10-3
TGTGCCATCAGTGAGAGGGGCGTACGTAATTCACCCCTCCACTTT
CAISERGVRNSPLHF
>TRBD2|TRBJ2-1|-|TRBV5-1
TGCGCCAGCAGCCCGGGGGCGGGGGGGCCGAATGAGCAGTTCTTC
CASSPGAGGPNEQFF
>TRBD2|TRBJ2-3|-|TRBV11-2
TGTGCCAGCAGCTCCGGGCCGGCGGGGGGGCAAGATACGCAGTATTTT
CASSSGPAGGQDTQYF
>TRBD2|TRBJ2-5|-|TRBV19
TGTGCCAGTAGTGGGGGAGCGGGGAGGCAAGAGACCCAGTACTTC
CASSGGAGRQETQYF
>-|TRBJ2-5|-|TRBV15
TGTGCCACCAGCCCAGGGCACGAGACCCAGTACTTC
CATSPGHETQYF
>-|TRBJ2-7|-|TRBV27
TGTGCCAGCAGTTTTAATGGAAACAGGGCAGGCTACGAGCAGTACTTC
CASSFNGNRAGYEQYF
>TRBD1|TRBJ2-7|-|TRBV7-8
TGTGCCAGCAGCAGAACACAGGGGGCTCTCGAGCAGTACTTC
CASSRTQGALEQYF
>-|TRBJ2-7|-|TRBV5-5
TGTGCCAGCAGCTTCCAGGGTACGGAAGAGCAGTACTTC
CASSFQGTEEQYF
>-|TRBJ1-1|-|TRBV18
TGTGCCAGCTCAGGGAACAACAGGGAGGGCACTGAAGCTTTCTTT
CASSGNNREGTEAFF
>TRBD2|TRBJ2-5|-|TRBV9
TGTGCCAGCAGCTCAGCGCGGGGACTAGCGGAAGAGACCCAGTACTTC
CASSSARGLAEETQYF
>TRBD1|TRBJ2-5|-|TRBV7-2
TGTGCCAGCAGCCAACAGGGGGGTCGAGAGACCCAGTACTTC
CASSQQGGRETQYF